This T cell receptor (beta chain) was sequenced in a study of blood T cell repertoires in COVID-19. CDR1 MNHEY and CDR2 SMNVEV come from the germline V gene (reference sequence). The V and J ends lost 9 bases and 3 bases, in that order; junction bases with no gene match: 8. The CDR3 loop spans 15 amino acids. This table comes from immunoSEQ multiplex PCR, and its TCRdb copy is limited to in-frame clones, with some not included. Here the sample spans approximately 250,000 clones, about 82% being singletons. The sequenced sample was PBMCs or T cells enriched from blood (not recorded which). The chain employs TRBV27 and TRBJ1-5; 10 positions agree with TRBD1. The TCR was taken from a woman between 45 and 65 years old with acute COVID-19. The CDR3 nucleotides are TGTGCCAGTAAAGGGGGACAGGGGAACAATCAGCCCCAGCATTTT. Translated: CASKGGQGNNQPQHF.